This paragraph reports one T cell receptor beta chain. Its antigen is currently unknown. The read gets to within 3 residues of the CDR3 end, and the germline J gene fills in the rest. This sample is drawn from a study of T cells in women clearing cervical HPV infection. Data came from immunoSEQ multiplex PCR; TCRdb stores just in-frame clones and leaves some out. Its listing shows 25,000 to 30,000 clones. The ends were cut back, 6 bases at V and 4 bases at J, with 18 bases in the middle. Germline-derived CDR1 and CDR2 are SNHLY and FYNNEI. CDR3 length: 15 amino acids. Whole-study results and caveats: Repertoire richness, not evenness, was significantly elevated in CIN3+ cases versus controls. Associations may precede or follow infection; HPV-specific or memory T cells were not isolated.

The sequence came from a woman between 18 and 69 years old with a cervical HPV16 infection that either progressed to CIN3+ or cleared (not recorded which). The source material was blood buffy coat. The gene calls are TRBV2 and TRBJ1-2, with D maybe TRBD1 (6 bases). Incomplete CDR3 DNA: TGTGCCAGCAGGGAGAGTGGACAGCTCGTCTATGGC. Its protein product is CASRESGQLVYG. The full CDR3 reads CASRESGQLVYGYTF.